This is a list of T cell receptor beta chains from one sample in a study of T cells in Graves' hyperthyroidism and ophthalmopathy. TCRdb ran MiXCR on the multiplex PCR reads and lists one entry per CDR3 protein. The data contain hundreds of thousands of distinct CDR3 sequences, approximately 24% of them singletons. Sequencing was performed on blood. Every receptor here comes from a woman aged 40 to 50 with Graves' ophthalmopathy. Each CDR3 is given with its conserved first and last residue. D genes are given only for firm matches. Some rows have no size entry. The others give once, few or many, or a class for an expanded clone.

NA	many	TRBV5-6	TRBJ2-5	TGTGCCAGCAGCTTGTTTACAGTTGGTATCTCCCAAGAGACCCAGTACTTC	CASSLFTVGISQETQYF
NA	many	TRBV29-1	TRBJ2-7	TGCAGCGCTGACAGCGTTAACCGTCCCTACGAGCAGTACTTC	CSADSVNRPYEQYF
NA	many	TRBV7-2	TRBJ2-2	TGTGCCAGCAGCTCGAGCGGATTGAACACCGGGGAGCTGTTTTTT	CASSSSGLNTGELFF
NA	NA	TRBV5-6	TRBJ1-2	TGTGCCAGCAGCTTGAGGCAGGGGCTTGGCTACACCTTC	CASSLRQGLGYTF
NA	many	TRBV5-1	TRBJ2-7	TGCGCCAGCAGCTTGGAGCTATCCCCCTACGAGCAGTACTTC	CASSLELSPYEQYF
NA	many	TRBV2	TRBJ2-7	TGTGCCAGCAGACGATCCTACGAGCAGTACTTC	CASRRSYEQYF
NA	many	TRBV3-1	TRBJ1-1	TGTGCCAGCAATCTGCGGGGCAAGGGGACTGAAGCTTTCTTT	CASNLRGKGTEAFF
NA	NA	TRBV6-1	TRBJ2-5	TGTGCCAGCACTCCCACCAGGGGTTTAGAGACCCAGTACTTC	CASTPTRGLETQYF
TRBD2	many	TRBV10-1	TRBJ2-7	TGCGCCAGCATGGGCCTAGCGGGAGGGCGAAGGGCCTACGAGCAGTACTTC	CASMGLAGGRRAYEQYF
NA	many	TRBV12-3/TRBV12-4	TRBJ2-7	TGTGCCAGCAGTTTCCAGGGAGAGCAGTACTTC	CASSFQGEQYF
NA	NA	TRBV11-3	TRBJ1-1	TGTGCCAGCAGCTTGGGAGGACAGATGAACACTGAAGCTTTCTTT	CASSLGGQMNTEAFF
NA	NA	TRBV6-5	TRBJ2-7	TGTGCCAGCAGTTACTCGACCTCTACTAAGGACAACTACTTC	CASSYSTSTKDNYF
NA	many	TRBV24-1	TRBJ2-1	TGTGCCACCAGTGATTTGGGGGGGAACTCCTACAATGAGCAGTTCTTC	CATSDLGGNSYNEQFF
NA	NA	TRBV7-6	TRBJ2-7	TGTGCCAGCAGCTTAGAGGACCAGGGGGGGTACGAGCAGTACTTC	CASSLEDQGGYEQYF
NA	many	TRBV6-5	TRBJ1-2	TGTGCCAGCAGTTACTCAAAACAGGGAACTAACTATGGCTACACCTTC	CASSYSKQGTNYGYTF
NA	many	TRBV15	TRBJ1-5	TGTGCCACCAGCAGAGGCAGGGGCCTCGATCAGCCCCAGCATTTT	CATSRGRGLDQPQHF
TRBD1	few	TRBV15	TRBJ2-7	TGTGCCACCAGCAGGGAATTGACAGGGTTTGGGCAGTACTTC	CATSRELTGFGQYF
NA	once	TRBV20-1	TRBJ2-4	TGCAGTGCTAGTAACCCCCAACTCCGCCCCGTGTCGGGTCAGTACTTC	CSASNPQLRPVSGQYF
NA	many	TRBV30	TRBJ1-6	TGTGCCTGGGGTAGGCCTCGGGGACCCCTCCACTTT	CAWGRPRGPLHF
NA	NA	TRBV12-3/TRBV12-4	TRBJ2-7	TGTGCCAGCAGTACCGGGTCGGATCCCAGGGACGAGCAGTACTTC	CASSTGSDPRDEQYF
NA	NA	TRBV29-1	TRBJ1-5	TGCAGCGTTGTAACAGGGAAGGCCAATCAGCCCCAGCATTTT	CSVVTGKANQPQHF
NA	many	TRBV6-1	TRBJ2-5	TGTGCCAGCAGGATCTCCACCTCCGTGCAAGAGACCCAGTACTTC	CASRISTSVQETQYF
NA	few	TRBV12-3/TRBV12-4	TRBJ2-5	TGTGCCAGCAGTTCGGGAGCCAGGGCCTTCCAAGAGACCCAGTACTTC	CASSSGARAFQETQYF
NA	few	TRBV4-1	TRBJ2-7	TGCGCCAGCAGCCTAGGGGCGTTTAGCTCCTACGAGCAGTACTTC	CASSLGAFSSYEQYF
NA	many	TRBV12-3/TRBV12-4	TRBJ1-1	TGTGCCAGCAGTTTAATAGGCCGGACGAACTTGATGAACACTGAAGCTTTCTTT	CASSLIGRTNLMNTEAFF
NA	NA	TRBV24-1	TRBJ1-1	TGTGCCACCCGATCAACTACCTCAGACACTGAAGCTTTCTTT	CATRSTTSDTEAFF
TRBD2	many	TRBV4-1	TRBJ2-7	TGCGCCAGCAGCCACTCTTTTTCTAGCGGGAGGGCCGACTCCTACGAGCAGTACTTC	CASSHSFSSGRADSYEQYF
NA	few	TRBV5-6	TRBJ2-2	TGTGCCAGCAGCTTGGTTAGCGCGGCCGGGGAGCTGTTTTTT	CASSLVSAAGELFF
NA	many	TRBV2	TRBJ2-7	TGTGCCAGCAGCGAGCCCAATGGGGAGCAGTACTTC	CASSEPNGEQYF
NA	many	TRBV5-1	TRBJ2-2	TGCGCCAGCAGCTTGGAGGACGGCACCGGGGAGCTGTTTTTT	CASSLEDGTGELFF
TRBD2	many	TRBV6-5	TRBJ2-2	TGTGCCAGCAGACCAGGGGGACTAGCGGGAGGACAAACGAACACCGGGGAGCTGTTTTTT	CASRPGGLAGGQTNTGELFF
TRBD1	many	TRBV5-1	TRBJ2-2	TGCGCCAGCAGGAGGGGACAGGGGGACACCGGGGAGCTGTTTTTT	CASRRGQGDTGELFF
TRBD1	many	TRBV9	TRBJ2-2	TGTGCCAGCAGCACTCAACAGGGGTTCCTTGTCGGGGAGCTGTTTTTT	CASSTQQGFLVGELFF
NA	many	TRBV12-3/TRBV12-4	TRBJ1-5	TGTGCCAGCAGTCCCTCCAGTTCAGGGCGGAATCAGCCCCAGCATTTT	CASSPSSSGRNQPQHF
NA	few	TRBV28	TRBJ2-5	TGTGCCAGCAGTCCCGGGAGAACAATCCAAGAGACCCAGTACTTC	CASSPGRTIQETQYF
NA	NA	TRBV5-5	TRBJ2-5	TGTGCCAGCAGCTTGGAAGGAGGGCGATGGCAAGAGACCCAGTACTTC	CASSLEGGRWQETQYF
TRBD2	NA	TRBV6-2/TRBV6-3	TRBJ2-7	TGTGCCAGCAGTACCTTTCTGACTAGCGGGCCCTACGAGCAGTACTTC	CASSTFLTSGPYEQYF
NA	NA	TRBV29-1	TRBJ2-2	TGCAGCGTTGCAGGTTTCACCGGGGAGCTGTTTTTT	CSVAGFTGELFF
NA	many	TRBV12-3/TRBV12-4	TRBJ1-1	TGTGCCAGCAGTCCGAGCAGTGGAAACACTGAAGCTTTCTTT	CASSPSSGNTEAFF
NA	many	TRBV6-1	TRBJ2-5	TGTGCCAGCAGTCCTGGGAGTTCCCAGTACTTC	CASSPGSSQYF
TRBD1	many	TRBV5-1	TRBJ1-1	TGCGCCAGCAGCACTGGGACAGTCGGTTCTGAAGCTTTCTTT	CASSTGTVGSEAFF
TRBD2	many	TRBV11-2	TRBJ2-5	TGTGCCAGCAGCCCTGGGTGGATAGCGGGAGTGTATGAGACCCAGTACTTC	CASSPGWIAGVYETQYF
NA	many	TRBV2	TRBJ2-7	TGTGCCAGCAGTGAATTTATAAGGGGAAGCTCCTACGAGCAGTACTTC	CASSEFIRGSSYEQYF
NA	NA	TRBV28	TRBJ2-7	TGTGCCAGCAGTTTCCCCCGACAAATCCCTTCCTACGAGCAGTACTTC	CASSFPRQIPSYEQYF
NA	many	TRBV28	TRBJ2-5	TGTGCCAGCAGTTCTTTACAGACCCAGTACTTC	CASSSLQTQYF
NA	many	TRBV27	TRBJ1-1	TGTGCCAGCAGTTTAGGGCTGGGGTTGAACACTGAAGCTTTCTTT	CASSLGLGLNTEAFF
NA	many	TRBV12-3/TRBV12-4	TRBJ1-3	TGTGCCAGCAATACTGACTCTGGAAACACCATATATTTT	CASNTDSGNTIYF
NA	few	TRBV29-1	TRBJ2-7	TGCAGCGTTGTGCGCGCTAGCCGACCAGACTACGAGCAGTACTTC	CSVVRASRPDYEQYF
TRBD2	many	TRBV19	TRBJ2-7	TGTGCCAGTAGTATATCTAGCGGGAGCTACGAGCAGTACTTC	CASSISSGSYEQYF
NA	NA	TRBV12-3/TRBV12-4	TRBJ2-7	TGTGCCAGCAGTCCTGTATACCCCTACGAGCAGTACTTC	CASSPVYPYEQYF
NA	many	TRBV6-2/TRBV6-3	TRBJ2-7	TGTGCCAGCAGTTACGAGGGATCCGAGCAGTACTTC	CASSYEGSEQYF